This TCR beta chain was documented in a study of Ad26.COV2.S vaccination and SARS-CoV-2 variants. Study outcomes and limitations: Reportedly, spike-specific CD8+ and CD4+ T cell responses achieved substantial breadth once vaccination had taken place.

The treatment: 15 to 20 received Ad26.COV2.S at low or high dose, single or two shots; about five received placebo; per-sample allocation not given. Material that was analyzed had been drawn on day 63 after the first vaccine or placebo injection. The CDR3 is 18 residues long. From germline, CDR1 is SGHTA and CDR2 FQGTGA. V trimming: 7 bases; J trimming: 8 bases; junction bases outside the gene matches: 19. Repertoires were generated with immunoSEQ multiplex PCR, while TCRdb's copy carries only in-frame clones and drops some. Among some 330,000 clones listed, roughly nine tenths were seen once. This clone was observed a single time. Antigen unknown.

The chain couples TRBV7-3 to TRBJ1-4, with TRBD1 identical over 10 bases. The source material was peripheral blood, sampled in a trial of Ad26.COV2.S vaccine versus placebo. This receptor was obtained from a person between 18 and 59 years old who received the Ad26.COV2.S COVID-19 vaccine or a placebo. The CDR3 region is CASIPTRIRDRGWEKLFF. The CDR3 DNA reads TGTGCCAGCATCCCGACGCGCATTAGGGACAGGGGTTGGGAAAAACTGTTTTTT.